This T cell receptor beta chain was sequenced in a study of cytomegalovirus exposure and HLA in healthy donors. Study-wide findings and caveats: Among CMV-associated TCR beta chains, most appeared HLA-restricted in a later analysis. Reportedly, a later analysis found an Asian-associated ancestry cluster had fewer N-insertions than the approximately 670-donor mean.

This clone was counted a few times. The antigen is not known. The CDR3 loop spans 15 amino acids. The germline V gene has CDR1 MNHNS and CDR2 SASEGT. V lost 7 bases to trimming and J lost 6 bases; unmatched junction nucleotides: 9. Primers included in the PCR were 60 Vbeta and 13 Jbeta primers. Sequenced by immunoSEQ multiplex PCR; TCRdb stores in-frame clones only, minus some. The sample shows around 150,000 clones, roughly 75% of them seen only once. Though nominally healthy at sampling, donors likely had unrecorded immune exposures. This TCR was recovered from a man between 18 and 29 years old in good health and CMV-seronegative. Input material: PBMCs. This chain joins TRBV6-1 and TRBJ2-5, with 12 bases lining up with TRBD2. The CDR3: CASIRLAGDLKTQYF. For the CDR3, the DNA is TGTGCCAGCATCCGACTAGCGGGAGATTTAAAGACCCAGTACTTC.